A single sample is the source of the 18 T cell receptor beta chains below, sequenced in a study of graft-versus-host responses after intestinal transplantation. TCRdb's table, derived via immunoSEQ multiplex PCR, lists solely in-frame clones and lacks some. Of 70,000 or so clones in the sample, about 87% are singletons; the top ten hold roughly 0.4%. What these receptors recognize is not known. Sequenced here: unstimulated CD4+ T cells sorted from spleen or lymph node cells, sampled before transplant. These receptors were taken from a human donor who was the organ donor for an intestinal transplant.

The rearrangement joins TRBV9 to TRBJ2-5, with D perhaps matching TRBD2 (6 bases). Germline assignment: CDR1 SGDLS and CDR2 YYNGEE. V lost 3 bases and J 2 bases, leaving 11 bases between the germline ends. The CDR3 is 14 amino acids. CDR3 residues: CASSGLARQETQYF. CDR3 bases: TGTGCCAGCAGCGGGCTAGCGAGGCAAGAGACCCAGTACTTC.

The chain is built from TRBV4-2 and TRBJ2-1; 14 positions agree with TRBD2. CDR1 is LGHNA, CDR2 YNFKEQ, per germline. The CDR3 has 18 residues. Trimming at V came to 1 base and at J to 3 bases, leaving 5 bases not matched to a gene. The CDR3 region is CASSQARTSGGFYNEQFF. The CDR3 DNA reads TGTGCCAGCAGCCAAGCCCGGACTAGCGGGGGGTTCTACAATGAGCAGTTCTTC.

The chain's CDR3 is CASSFRTGTMTEAFF. The CDR3 DNA is TGTGCCAGCAGCTTCAGGACAGGGACGATGACTGAAGCTTTCTTT. V and J are TRBV5-4 and TRBJ1-1, with TRBD1 identical over 8 bases. Trimming removed 2 bases from V and 5 bases from J; junction bases left unmatched: 8. The CDR3 is 15 residues long. Per the germline V gene, CDR1 is SGHNT and CDR2 is YYREEE (reference sequence).

The chain employs TRBV5-1 and TRBJ2-1; 15 nucleotides line up with TRBD2. Trimming at V came to 7 bases and at J to 0 bases, leaving 8 bases not matched to a gene. The CDR3 runs to 18 residues. In germline, CDR1 is SGHRS, CDR2 YFSETQ. The CDR3 nucleotides read TGCGCCAGCGGAGGACTAGCGGGGGGGTCCTACTCCTACAATGAGCAGTTCTTC. Amino acids: CASGGLAGGSYSYNEQFF.

Here the CDR3 reads CASSPRGQGFYNEQFF. The CDR3, as DNA: TGTGCCAGCTCACCACGGGGACAGGGGTTCTACAATGAGCAGTTCTTC. V is TRBV18 and J is TRBJ2-1; 10 bases map to TRBD1. V dropped 1 base and J dropped 3; count of bases not matched to a gene: 3. Germline CDR1 is KGHSH and CDR2 is LQKENI. This CDR3 has 16 amino acids.

This chain links TRBV5-4 with TRBJ2-3; perhaps TRBD1 as D (6 bases). V was cut by 0 bases and J by 4 bases, with 12 bases left in between. Germline V gives CDR1 SGHNT, CDR2 YYREEE (reference sequence). This CDR3 is built from 15 residues. The CDR3 spells CASSLGQQGSDTQYF. The CDR3 DNA is TGTGCCAGCAGCTTGGGACAGCAGGGGTCAGATACGCAGTATTTT.

This chain connects TRBV19 to TRBJ2-1, with TRBD1 as a possible D gene (6 bases). V gave up 5 bases and J gave up 9 bases, with 20 bases separating them. The CDR3 loop spans 15 amino acids. CDR1 is LNHDA, CDR2 SQIVND, per germline (reference sequence). CDR3 nucleotides: TGTGCCAGTAGTTCCCTTTCACAGGGTAATACTGAGCAGTTCTTC. This translates into CASSSLSQGNTEQFF.

The chain couples TRBV19 to TRBJ2-4; the D gene is possibly TRBD1 (5 bases). This CDR3 is 17 amino acids long. V lost 3 bases to trimming and J lost 0 bases, with 15 bases between them. Germline-derived CDR1 and CDR2 are LNHDA and SQIVND (reference sequence). The CDR3 DNA reads as TGTGCCAGTAGTATCCGACAAGGGGCACTAGCCAAAAACATTCAGTACTTC. Amino acid sequence: CASSIRQGALAKNIQYF.

The V and J genes are TRBV6-6 and TRBJ2-7; D perhaps matches TRBD1 (6 bases). Trimming stripped 6 bases from V and 1 base from J, with 16 bases between. Germline values: CDR1 MNHNY, CDR2 SVGAGI (reference sequence). The CDR3 is made up of 15 amino acids. The CDR3 region has the DNA TGTGCCAGCAGATCCCGAGGGGGTTTGTCCTACGAGCAGTACGTC. Residues: CASRSRGGLSYEQYV.

The chain joins TRBV9 to TRBJ2-3, with 8 nucleotides matching TRBD1. Per the germline V gene, CDR1 is SGDLS and CDR2 is YYNGEE. The V and J ends lost 3 bases and 1 base, in that order; junction bases with no gene match: 7. This CDR3 spans 16 amino acids. CDR3: CASSARGQVRTDTQYF. CDR3 DNA sequence: TGTGCCAGCAGCGCCCGGGGACAGGTCCGCACAGATACGCAGTATTTT.

The table lists this clone with a count of one. V and J are TRBV7-3 and TRBJ2-2; D is unclear. The germline V and J ends were trimmed by 2 bases and 1 base, with 5 bases remaining between them. Germline CDR1 is SGHTA and CDR2 is FQGTGA. The CDR3 has 14 residues. The CDR3, as DNA: TGTGCCAGCAGCTTAGTCGTGAACACCGGGGAGCTGTTTTTT. Amino acid sequence: CASSLVVNTGELFF.

This clone turned up a few times. The rearrangement links TRBV11-2 to TRBJ2-1; 8 bases fit TRBD1. Germline V gene sequence: CDR1 SGHAT, CDR2 FQNNGV. This CDR3 is built from 16 residues. Germline trimming cut 6 bases from V and 5 bases from J; bases unmatched to any gene: 12. The CDR3 bases are TGTGCCAGCAGTCAGTTCAGACAGGGGCCCAACAATGAGCAGTTCTTC. This translates into CASSQFRQGPNNEQFF.

CDR3 coding DNA: TGCGCCAGCAGTCAATCGCGGGGACTAACCATGAACACTGAAGCTTTCTTT. As protein: CASSQSRGLTMNTEAFF. The chain links TRBV23-1 to TRBJ1-1; a possible D gene is TRBD1 (5 bases). TRBV23-1 is classed as an ORF, of uncertain function. The ends were cut back, 0 bases at V and 0 bases at J, with 14 bases in the middle. This CDR3 region has 17 residues.

CDR3 sequence: CASSSGTEVAPLHF. The CDR3 DNA reads TGTGCCAGCAGTTCCGGGACAGAGGTGGCACCCCTCCACTTT. J is TRBJ1-6 and V is TRBV28, with 7 bases lining up with TRBD1. Germline V lookup: CDR1 MDHEN, CDR2 SYDVKM. V trimming: 4 bases; J trimming: 11 bases; junction bases outside the gene matches: 8. The CDR3 length is 14 residues.

This sequence joins TRBV6-6 and TRBJ1-2; D is possibly TRBD1 (5 bases). The germline V gene encodes CDR1 MNHNY and CDR2 SVGAGI (reference sequence). The V end was cut by 5 bases, the J end by 1 base, with 11 bases between. This CDR3 contains 14 residues. The CDR3 DNA sequence: TGTGCCAGCAGTCTTCTGACAGTTAACTATGGCTACACCTTC. It codes for CASSLLTVNYGYTF.

The chain uses TRBV9 and TRBJ2-1, with 7 positions matching TRBD1. Trimming cost V 3 bases and J 7 bases; bases outside gene matches: 7. Per the germline V gene, CDR1 is SGDLS and CDR2 is YYNGEE. This CDR3 is built from 14 residues. The CDR3 DNA follows: TGTGCCAGCAGCGCCAGACAGGGAGATAATGAGCAGTTCTTC. It translates to CASSARQGDNEQFF.

This rearrangement joins TRBV9 to TRBJ1-2, with TRBD1 as a possible D gene (6 bases). Germline CDR1 reads SGDLS; CDR2 reads YYNGEE. Trimming removed 4 bases at V and 8 bases at J, with 15 bases between. This CDR3 region has 13 residues. CDR3 sequence: CASSLGGRKGYTF. The DNA for the CDR3 is TGTGCCAGCAGCCTAGGGGGGCGGAAAGGCTACACCTTC.

This chain links TRBV6-6 with TRBJ2-3; D perhaps matches TRBD1 (5 bases). The CDR3 has 15 amino acids. Trimming removed 4 bases at V and 0 bases at J, with 11 bases between. CDR1 is MNHNY, CDR2 SVGAGI, per germline (reference sequence). CDR3 sequence (DNA): TGTGCCAGCAGTTCGGACACTACTAGCACAGATACGCAGTATTTT. It codes for CASSSDTTSTDTQYF.